The clone carrying this T cell receptor (beta chain) was recorded a few times. As yet, its antigen is unknown. Alopecia areata patients gave lesional scalp punch biopsies and peripheral blood samples. The source of the sample is a study of CD8+ T cells in alopecia areata. Study details: Treated patients were given 5 to 10 mg oral tofacitinib twice daily.

The authors extracted RNA and reverse transcribed it into cDNA as the sequencing template. The table came from immunoSEQ multiplex PCR; TCRdb's copy has only in-frame clones and leaves some out. The table shows 140,000 to 150,000 clones, with more than 40% occurring only once. Study-wide points: Scalp samples also contribute reads from the resident alphabeta T cells found in normal skin.

The sequence derives from a human donor with alopecia areata. Sequencing input: CD4+ T cells sorted from blood.

The CDR3 here is CASHGQGLGDTQYF. The DNA of the CDR3 is TGTGCCAGCCATGGACAGGGTTTAGGAGATACGCAGTATTTT. The chain uses TRBV28 and TRBJ2-3; 8 positions agree with TRBD1. The junction had 9 bases not matched to a gene; V was cut back by 8 bases and J by 5 bases. CDR1 is MDHEN and CDR2 is SYDVKM in the germline V gene. This CDR3 comprises 14 residues.